This TCR beta chain came from a study of CD8+CD57+ T cells in acquired aplastic anemia. The CDR3 is made up of 15 amino acids. Trimming removed 5 bases at V and 16 bases at J, with 27 bases between. Germline CDR1 reads SGHTA; CDR2 reads FQGTGA. Genomic DNA served as template for TCR beta VDJ and CDR3 profiling. TCRdb reprocessed the reads via MiXCR and lists one record per CDR3 protein. This table has 400,000 to 500,000 distinct CDR3 sequences, 60% to 80% appearing once. The sequence derives from a human donor in good health, serving as a control. V is TRBV7-3 and J is TRBJ1-5, with D tentatively TRBD1 (6 bases). Sequencing was performed on sorted CD4+, CD8+, or CD8+CD57+ T cells (not recorded which) from PBMCs. CDR3: CASSARSGAGHPSHF. CDR3 nucleotides: TGTGCCAGCAGCGCAAGGTCGGGGGCAGGCCACCCCTCCCATTTT.